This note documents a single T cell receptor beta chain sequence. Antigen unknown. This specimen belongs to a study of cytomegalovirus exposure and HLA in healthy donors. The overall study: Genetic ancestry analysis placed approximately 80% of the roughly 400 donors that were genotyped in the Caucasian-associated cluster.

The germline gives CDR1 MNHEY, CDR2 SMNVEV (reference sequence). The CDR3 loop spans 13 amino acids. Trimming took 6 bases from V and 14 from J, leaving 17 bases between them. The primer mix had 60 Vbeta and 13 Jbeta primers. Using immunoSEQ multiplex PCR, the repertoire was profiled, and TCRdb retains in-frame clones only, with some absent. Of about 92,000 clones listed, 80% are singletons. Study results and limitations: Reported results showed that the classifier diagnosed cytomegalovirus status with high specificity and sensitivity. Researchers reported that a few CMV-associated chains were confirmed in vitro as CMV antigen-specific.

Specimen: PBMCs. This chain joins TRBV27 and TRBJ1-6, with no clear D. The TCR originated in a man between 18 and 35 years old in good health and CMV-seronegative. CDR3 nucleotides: TGTGCCAGCAGCAGCTTAAGAGGCGGAACCCTCCACTTT. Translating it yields CASSSLRGGTLHF.